This T cell receptor beta chain was observed in a study of identical twins. The study, taken as a whole, reports: The study based its conclusions on cross-sectional statistical analysis and did not follow the same donors. Excess low generation probability was seen in twin-shared out-of-frame alpha sequences.

This CDR3 contains 16 residues. Germline-derived CDR1 and CDR2 are SNHLY and FYNNEI. The V end was cut by 6 bases, the J end by 4 bases, with 20 bases between. In regard to this clonotype: Its antigen remains unidentified.

TCRdb reprocessed the 5' RACE reads via MiXCR and lists one record per CDR3 protein. Of roughly 1.6 million distinct CDR3 sequences in the sample, 32% were seen once. The sequenced sample was cord blood. The TCR was taken from a newborn girl in good health. The chain carries TRBV2 and TRBJ2-3; D possibly corresponds to TRBD1 (6 bases). Here the CDR3 reads CASSPGVSRGPDTQYF. DNA of the CDR3: TGTGCCAGCAGCCCCGGGGTTAGCAGGGGCCCAGATACGCAGTATTTT.